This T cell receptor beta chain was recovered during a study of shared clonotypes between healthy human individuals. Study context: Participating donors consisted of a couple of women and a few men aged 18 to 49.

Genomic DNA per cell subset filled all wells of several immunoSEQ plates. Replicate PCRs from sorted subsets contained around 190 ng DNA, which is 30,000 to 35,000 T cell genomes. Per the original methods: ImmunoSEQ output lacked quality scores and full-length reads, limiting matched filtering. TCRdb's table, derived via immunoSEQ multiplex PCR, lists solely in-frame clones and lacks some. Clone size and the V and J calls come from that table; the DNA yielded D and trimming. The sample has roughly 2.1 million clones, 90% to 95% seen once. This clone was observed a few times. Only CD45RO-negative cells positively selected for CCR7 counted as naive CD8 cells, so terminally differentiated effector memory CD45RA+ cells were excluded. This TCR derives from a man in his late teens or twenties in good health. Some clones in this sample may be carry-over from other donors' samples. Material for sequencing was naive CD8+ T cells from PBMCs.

The CDR3 bases are TGTGCCAGTGCCGGGACACCTAACACTGAAGCTTTCTTT. Protein sequence: CASAGTPNTEAFF. The chain recombines TRBV19 with TRBJ1-1; maybe TRBD1 (6 bases). V gave up 8 bases and J gave up 2 bases, with 12 bases separating them. The CDR3 runs 13 residues. Looked up from germline, CDR1 is LNHDA and CDR2 is SQIVND (reference sequence).